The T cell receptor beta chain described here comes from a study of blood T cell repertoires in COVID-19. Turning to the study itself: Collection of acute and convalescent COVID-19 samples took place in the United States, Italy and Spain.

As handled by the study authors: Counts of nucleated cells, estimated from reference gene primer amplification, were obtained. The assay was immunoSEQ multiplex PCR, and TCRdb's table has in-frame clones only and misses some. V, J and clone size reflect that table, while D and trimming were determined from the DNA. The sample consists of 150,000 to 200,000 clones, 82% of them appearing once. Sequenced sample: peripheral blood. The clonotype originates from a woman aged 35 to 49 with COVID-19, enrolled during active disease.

The CDR3 DNA is TGTGCCAGCCGAGGACTCACAACCTCGGGCAATGAGCAGTTCTTC. Its translation: CASRGLTTSGNEQFF. The chain is built from TRBV28 and TRBJ2-1; D perhaps matches TRBD2 (5 bases). CDR3 length: 15 residues. Trimming removed 8 bases from V and 6 bases from J, with 20 bases in between. Germline V gives CDR1 MDHEN, CDR2 SYDVKM.